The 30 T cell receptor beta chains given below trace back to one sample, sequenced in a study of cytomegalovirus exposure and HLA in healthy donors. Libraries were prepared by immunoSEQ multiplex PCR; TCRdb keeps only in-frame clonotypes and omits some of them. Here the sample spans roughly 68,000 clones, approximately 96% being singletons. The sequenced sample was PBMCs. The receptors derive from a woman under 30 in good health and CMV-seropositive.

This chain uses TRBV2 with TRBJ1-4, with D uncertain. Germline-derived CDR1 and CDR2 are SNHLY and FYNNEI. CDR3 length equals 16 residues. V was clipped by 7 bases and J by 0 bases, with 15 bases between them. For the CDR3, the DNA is TGTGCCAGCAACAAGGGAGAAACAGCAACTAATGAAAAACTGTTTTTT. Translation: CASNKGETATNEKLFF.

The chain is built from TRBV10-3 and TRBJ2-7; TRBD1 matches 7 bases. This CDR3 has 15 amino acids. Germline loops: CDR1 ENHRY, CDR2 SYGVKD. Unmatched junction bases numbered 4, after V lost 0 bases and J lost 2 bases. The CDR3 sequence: CAISESAGQAYEQYF. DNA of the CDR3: TGTGCCATCAGTGAGTCCGCCGGACAGGCCTACGAGCAGTACTTC.

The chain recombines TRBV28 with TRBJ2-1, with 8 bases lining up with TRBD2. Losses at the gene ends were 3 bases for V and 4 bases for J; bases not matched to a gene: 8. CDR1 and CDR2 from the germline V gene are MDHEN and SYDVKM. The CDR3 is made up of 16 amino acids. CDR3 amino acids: CASSFLDLAGYNEQFF. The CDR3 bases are TGTGCCAGCAGTTTCTTGGATTTAGCGGGGTACAATGAGCAGTTCTTC.

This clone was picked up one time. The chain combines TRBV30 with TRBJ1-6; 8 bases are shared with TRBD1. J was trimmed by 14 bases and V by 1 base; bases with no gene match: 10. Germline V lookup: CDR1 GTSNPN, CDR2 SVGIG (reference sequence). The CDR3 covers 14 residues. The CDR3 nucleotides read TGTGCCTGGAGTGCCGACAGGGGCCTGGAGGCCCTCCACTTT. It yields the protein CAWSADRGLEALHF.

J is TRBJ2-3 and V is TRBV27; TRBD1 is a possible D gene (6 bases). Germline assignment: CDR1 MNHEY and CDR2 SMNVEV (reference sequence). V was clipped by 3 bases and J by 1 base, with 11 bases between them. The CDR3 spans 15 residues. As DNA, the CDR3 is TGTGCCAGCAGTTTCACCCGGACAGGCACAGATACGCAGTATTTT. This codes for CASSFTRTGTDTQYF.

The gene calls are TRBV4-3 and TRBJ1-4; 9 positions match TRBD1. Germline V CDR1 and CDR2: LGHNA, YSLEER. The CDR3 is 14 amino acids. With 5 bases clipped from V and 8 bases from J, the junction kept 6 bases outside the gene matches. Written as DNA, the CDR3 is TGCGCCAGCAGCTCGGGACAGGGACCAGAAAAACTGTTTTTT. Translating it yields CASSSGQGPEKLFF.

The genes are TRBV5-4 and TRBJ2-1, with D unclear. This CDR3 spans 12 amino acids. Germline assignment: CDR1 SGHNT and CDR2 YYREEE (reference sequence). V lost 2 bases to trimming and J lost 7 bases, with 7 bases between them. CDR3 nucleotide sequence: TGTGCCAGCAGCTTACGGGTAAATGAGCAGTTCTTC. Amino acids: CASSLRVNEQFF.

CDR3 DNA: TGTGCCAGCAGCACTGGGACTTTAATAGCTAGCACAGATACGCAGTATTTT. Translated: CASSTGTLIASTDTQYF. The chain employs TRBV11-3 and TRBJ2-3, with a weak D call TRBD2 (6 bases). This CDR3 has 17 residues. Per the germline V gene, CDR1 is SGHNT and CDR2 is YENEEA. Trimming cost V 5 bases and J 0 bases, with 18 bases left between them.

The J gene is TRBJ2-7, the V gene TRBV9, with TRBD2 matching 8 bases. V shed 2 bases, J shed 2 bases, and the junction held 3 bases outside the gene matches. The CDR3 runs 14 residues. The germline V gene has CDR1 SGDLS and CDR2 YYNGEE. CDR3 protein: CASSVSGNTYEQYF. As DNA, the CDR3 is TGTGCCAGCAGCGTTAGCGGGAACACCTACGAGCAGTACTTC.

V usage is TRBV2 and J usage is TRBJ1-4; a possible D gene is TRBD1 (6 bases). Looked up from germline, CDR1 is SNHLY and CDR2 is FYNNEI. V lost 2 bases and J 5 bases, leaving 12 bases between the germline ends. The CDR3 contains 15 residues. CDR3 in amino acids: CASSENRALNEKLFF. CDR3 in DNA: TGTGCCAGCAGTGAAAACAGGGCCTTAAATGAAAAACTGTTTTTT.

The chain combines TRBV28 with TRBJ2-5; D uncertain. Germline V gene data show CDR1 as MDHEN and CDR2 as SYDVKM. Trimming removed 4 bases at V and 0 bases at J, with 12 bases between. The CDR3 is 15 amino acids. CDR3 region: CASSYFSSYQETQYF. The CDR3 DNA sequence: TGTGCCAGCAGTTACTTCTCATCGTACCAAGAGACCCAGTACTTC.

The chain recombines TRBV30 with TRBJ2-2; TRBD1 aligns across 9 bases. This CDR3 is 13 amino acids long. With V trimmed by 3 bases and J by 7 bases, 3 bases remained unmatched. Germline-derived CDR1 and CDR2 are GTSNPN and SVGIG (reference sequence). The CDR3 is CAWRGQGFGELFF. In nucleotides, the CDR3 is TGTGCCTGGAGAGGACAGGGGTTCGGGGAGCTGTTTTTT.

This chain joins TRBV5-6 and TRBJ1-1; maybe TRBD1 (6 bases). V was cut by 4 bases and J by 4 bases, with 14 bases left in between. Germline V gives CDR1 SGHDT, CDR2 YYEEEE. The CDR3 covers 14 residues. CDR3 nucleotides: TGTGCCAGCAGCCACATAGAAGGGGGCACTGAAGCTTTCTTT. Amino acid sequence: CASSHIEGGTEAFF.

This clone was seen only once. The CDR3 protein is CSVQQGSGYTF. CDR3 sequence (DNA): TGCAGCGTGCAACAGGGGAGCGGCTACACCTTC. The chain couples TRBV29-1 to TRBJ1-2; TRBD1 aligns across 7 bases. The CDR3 runs 11 residues. The trim removed 6 bases at V and 8 bases at J, leaving 6 bases unmatched. Per germline, CDR1 SQVTM and CDR2 ANQGSEA.

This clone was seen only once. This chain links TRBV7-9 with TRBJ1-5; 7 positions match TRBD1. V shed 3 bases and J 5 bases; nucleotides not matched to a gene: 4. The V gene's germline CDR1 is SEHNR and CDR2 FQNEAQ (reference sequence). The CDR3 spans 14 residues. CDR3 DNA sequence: TGTGCCAGCAGCTTTACAGGGGAAGATCAGCCCCAGCATTTT. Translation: CASSFTGEDQPQHF.

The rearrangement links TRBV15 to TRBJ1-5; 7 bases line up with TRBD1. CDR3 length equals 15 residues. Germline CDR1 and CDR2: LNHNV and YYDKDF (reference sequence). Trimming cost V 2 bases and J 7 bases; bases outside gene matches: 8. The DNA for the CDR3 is TGTGCCACCAGCAGAAGAACAGGGGAAAGCCAGCCCCAGCATTTT. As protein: CATSRRTGESQPQHF.

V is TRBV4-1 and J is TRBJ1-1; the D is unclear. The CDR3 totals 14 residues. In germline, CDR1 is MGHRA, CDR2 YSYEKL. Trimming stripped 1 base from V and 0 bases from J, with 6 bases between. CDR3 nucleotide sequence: TGCGCCAGCAGCCAAGTGAACATGAACACTGAAGCTTTCTTT. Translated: CASSQVNMNTEAFF.

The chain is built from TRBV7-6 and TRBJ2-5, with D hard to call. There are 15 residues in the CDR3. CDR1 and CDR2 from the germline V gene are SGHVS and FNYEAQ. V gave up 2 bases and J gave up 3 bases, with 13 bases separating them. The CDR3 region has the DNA TGTGCCAGCAGCTTAATCGTACCCGGAGAAGAGACCCAGTACTTC. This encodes CASSLIVPGEETQYF.

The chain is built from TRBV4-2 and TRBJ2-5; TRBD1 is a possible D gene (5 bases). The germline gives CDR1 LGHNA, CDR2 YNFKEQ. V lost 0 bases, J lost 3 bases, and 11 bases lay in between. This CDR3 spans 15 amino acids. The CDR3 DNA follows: TGTGCCAGCAGCCAAGACTTGGGGCGAGAAGAGACCCAGTACTTC. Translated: CASSQDLGREETQYF.

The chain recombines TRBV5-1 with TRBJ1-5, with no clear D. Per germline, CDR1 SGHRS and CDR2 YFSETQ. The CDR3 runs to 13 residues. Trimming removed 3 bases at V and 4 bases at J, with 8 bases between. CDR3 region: CASSSGSNQPQHF. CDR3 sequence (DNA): TGCGCCAGCAGCTCGGGTTCTAATCAGCCCCAGCATTTT.

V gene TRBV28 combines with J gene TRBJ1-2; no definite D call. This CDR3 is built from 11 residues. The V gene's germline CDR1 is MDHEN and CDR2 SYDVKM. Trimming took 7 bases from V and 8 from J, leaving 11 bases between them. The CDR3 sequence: CASTVGEGYTF. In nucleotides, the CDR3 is TGTGCCAGCACCGTCGGGGAGGGCTACACCTTC.

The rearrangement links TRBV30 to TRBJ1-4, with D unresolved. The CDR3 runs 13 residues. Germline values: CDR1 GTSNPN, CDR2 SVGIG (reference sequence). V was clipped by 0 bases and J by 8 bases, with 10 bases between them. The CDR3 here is CAWSVRRNEKLFF. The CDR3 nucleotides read TGTGCCTGGAGTGTACGCAGGAACGAAAAACTGTTTTTT. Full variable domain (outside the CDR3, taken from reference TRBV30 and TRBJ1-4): SQTIHQWPATLVQPVGSPLSLECTVEGTSNPNLYWYRQAAGRGLQLLFYSVGIGQISSEVPQNLSASRPQDRQFILSSKKLLLSDSGFYLCAWSVRRNEKLFFGSGTQLSVL.

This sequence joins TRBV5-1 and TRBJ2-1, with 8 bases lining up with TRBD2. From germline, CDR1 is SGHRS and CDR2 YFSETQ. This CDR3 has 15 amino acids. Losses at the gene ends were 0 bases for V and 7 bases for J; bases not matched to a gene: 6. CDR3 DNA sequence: TGCGCCAGCAGCTTGGTAGCGGGATTGTTGAATGAGCAGTTCTTC. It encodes CASSLVAGLLNEQFF.

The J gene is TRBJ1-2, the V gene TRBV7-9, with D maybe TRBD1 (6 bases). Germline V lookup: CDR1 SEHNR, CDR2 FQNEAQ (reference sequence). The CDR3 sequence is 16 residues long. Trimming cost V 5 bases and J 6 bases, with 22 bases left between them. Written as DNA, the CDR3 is TGTGCCAGCAGCCCACTAATTCCCGACAGGTACGATGGCTACACCTTC. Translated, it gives CASSPLIPDRYDGYTF. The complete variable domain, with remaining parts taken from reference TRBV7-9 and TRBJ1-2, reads DTGVSQNPRHKITKRGQNVTFRCDPISEHNRLYWYRQTLGQGPEFLTYFQNEAQLEKSRLLSDRFSAERPKGSFSTLEIQRTEQGDSAMYLCASSPLIPDRYDGYTFGSGTRLTVV.

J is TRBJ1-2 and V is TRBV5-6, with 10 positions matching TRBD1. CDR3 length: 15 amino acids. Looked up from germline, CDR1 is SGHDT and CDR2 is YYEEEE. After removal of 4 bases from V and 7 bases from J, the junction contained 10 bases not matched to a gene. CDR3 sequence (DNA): TGTGCCAGCAGCCCTCCGGGACAGGGGAGGATTGGCTACACCTTC. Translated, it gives CASSPPGQGRIGYTF.

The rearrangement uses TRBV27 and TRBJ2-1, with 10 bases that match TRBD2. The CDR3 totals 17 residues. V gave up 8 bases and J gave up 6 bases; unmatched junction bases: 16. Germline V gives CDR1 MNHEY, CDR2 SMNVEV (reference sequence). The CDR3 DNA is TGTGCCAGCCCTCTAGCGGGAGTAGCCCTCTTTGCCAATGAGCAGTTCTTC. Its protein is CASPLAGVALFANEQFF.

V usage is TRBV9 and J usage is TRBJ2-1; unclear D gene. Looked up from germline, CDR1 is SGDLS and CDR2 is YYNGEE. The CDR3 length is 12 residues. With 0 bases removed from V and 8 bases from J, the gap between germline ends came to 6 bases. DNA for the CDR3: TGTGCCAGCAGCGTAGCCGGGTATGAGCAGTTCTTC. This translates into CASSVAGYEQFF.

The CDR3, as DNA: TGTGCCAGCAGCCCAAGACAGGGATCAGGCAATCAGCCCCAGCATTTT. Residues: CASSPRQGSGNQPQHF. The rearrangement joins TRBV7-6 to TRBJ1-5, with 7 bases lining up with TRBD1. This CDR3 has 16 residues. V was pared by 5 bases and J by 2 bases, with 9 bases of the junction left unmatched. CDR1 is SGHVS and CDR2 is FNYEAQ in the germline V gene. The full variable domain, in which reference TRBV7-6 and TRBJ1-5 provide the parts outside the CDR3, is GAGVSQSPRYKVTKRGQDVALRCDPISGHVSLYWYRQALGQGPEFLTYFNYEAQQDKSGLPNDRFSAERPEGSISTLTIQRTEQRDSAMYRCASSPRQGSGNQPQHFGDGTRLSIL.

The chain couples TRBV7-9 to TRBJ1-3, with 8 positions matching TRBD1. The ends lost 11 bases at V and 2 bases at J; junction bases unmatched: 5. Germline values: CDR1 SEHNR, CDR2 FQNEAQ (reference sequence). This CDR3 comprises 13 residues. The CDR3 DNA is TGTGCCTTTCCCAGGGGGCCTGGAAACACCATATATTTT. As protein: CAFPRGPGNTIYF.

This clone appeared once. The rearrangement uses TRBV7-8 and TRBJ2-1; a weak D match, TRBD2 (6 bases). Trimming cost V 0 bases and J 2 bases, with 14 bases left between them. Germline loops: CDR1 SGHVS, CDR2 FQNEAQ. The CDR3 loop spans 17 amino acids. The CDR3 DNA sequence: TGTGCCAGCAGCTTAGCTAGGGGACTCGGGGCCTACAATGAGCAGTTCTTC. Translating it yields CASSLARGLGAYNEQFF.